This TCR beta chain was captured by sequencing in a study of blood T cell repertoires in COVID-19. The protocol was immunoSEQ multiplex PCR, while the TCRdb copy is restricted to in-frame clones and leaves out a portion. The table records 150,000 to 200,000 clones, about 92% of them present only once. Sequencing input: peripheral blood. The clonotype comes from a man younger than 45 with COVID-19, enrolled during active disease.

The DNA for the CDR3 is TGTGCCAGCAGCTTGAGCAGGGGAGACGAGCAGTACTTC. It is translated as CASSLSRGDEQYF. The J gene is TRBJ2-7, the V gene TRBV5-6, with D possibly matching TRBD1 (6 bases). V was shortened by 1 base and J by 5 bases, with 10 bases between the two germline ends. Germline V lookup: CDR1 SGHDT, CDR2 YYEEEE. This CDR3 has 13 residues.